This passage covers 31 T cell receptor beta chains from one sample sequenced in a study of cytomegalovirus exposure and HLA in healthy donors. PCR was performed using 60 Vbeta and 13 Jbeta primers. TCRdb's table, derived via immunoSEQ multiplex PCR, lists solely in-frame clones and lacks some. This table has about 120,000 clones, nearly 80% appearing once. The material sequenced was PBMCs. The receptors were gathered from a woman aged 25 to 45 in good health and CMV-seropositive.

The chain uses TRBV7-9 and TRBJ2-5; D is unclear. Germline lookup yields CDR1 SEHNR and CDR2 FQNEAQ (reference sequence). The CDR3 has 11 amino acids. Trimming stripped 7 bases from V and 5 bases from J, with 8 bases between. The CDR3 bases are TGTGCCAGCACCACTTCGGAGACCCAGTACTTC. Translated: CASTTSETQYF.

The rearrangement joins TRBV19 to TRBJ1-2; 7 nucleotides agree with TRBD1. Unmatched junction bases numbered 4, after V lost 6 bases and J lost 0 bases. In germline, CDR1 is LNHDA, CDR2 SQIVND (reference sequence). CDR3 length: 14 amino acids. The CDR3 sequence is CASRRQGTNYGYTF. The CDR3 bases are TGTGCCAGTAGGCGACAGGGAACTAACTATGGCTACACCTTC.

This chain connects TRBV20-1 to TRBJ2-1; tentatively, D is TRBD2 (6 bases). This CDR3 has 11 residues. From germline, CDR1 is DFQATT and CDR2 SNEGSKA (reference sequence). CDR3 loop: CSARAGLVQFF. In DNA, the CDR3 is TGCAGCGCCCGGGCGGGACTTGTGCAGTTCTTC.

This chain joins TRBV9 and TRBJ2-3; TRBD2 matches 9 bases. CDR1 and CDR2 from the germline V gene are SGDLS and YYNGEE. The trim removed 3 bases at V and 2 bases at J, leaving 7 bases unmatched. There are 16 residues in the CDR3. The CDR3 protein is CASSAGLARYTDTQYF. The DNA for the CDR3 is TGTGCCAGCAGCGCCGGACTAGCGAGATACACAGATACGCAGTATTTT. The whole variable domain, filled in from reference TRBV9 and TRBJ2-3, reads DSGVTQTPKHLITATGQRVTLRCSPRSGDLSVYWYQQSLDQGLQFLIQYYNGEERAKGNILERFSAQQFPDLHSELNLSSLELGDSALYFCASSAGLARYTDTQYFGPGTRLTVL.

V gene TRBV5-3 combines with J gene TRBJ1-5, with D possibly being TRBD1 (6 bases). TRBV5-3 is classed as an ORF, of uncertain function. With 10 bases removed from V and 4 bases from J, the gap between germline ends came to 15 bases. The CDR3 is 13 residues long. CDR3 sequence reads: CAGKFQGNQPQHF. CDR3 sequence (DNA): TGTGCCGGAAAGTTCCAGGGGAATCAGCCCCAGCATTTT.

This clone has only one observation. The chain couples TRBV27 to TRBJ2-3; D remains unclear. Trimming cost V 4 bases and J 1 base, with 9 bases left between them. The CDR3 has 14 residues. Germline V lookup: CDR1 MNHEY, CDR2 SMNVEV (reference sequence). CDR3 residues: CASSSGLGTDTQYF. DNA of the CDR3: TGTGCCAGCAGTTCGGGTCTGGGCACAGATACGCAGTATTTT.

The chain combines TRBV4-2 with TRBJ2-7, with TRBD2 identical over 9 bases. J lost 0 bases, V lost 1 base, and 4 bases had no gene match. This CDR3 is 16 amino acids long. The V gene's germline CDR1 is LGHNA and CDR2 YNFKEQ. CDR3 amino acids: CASSQGLAGSSYEQYF. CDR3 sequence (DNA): TGTGCCAGCAGCCAAGGTCTAGCGGGGAGCTCCTACGAGCAGTACTTC.

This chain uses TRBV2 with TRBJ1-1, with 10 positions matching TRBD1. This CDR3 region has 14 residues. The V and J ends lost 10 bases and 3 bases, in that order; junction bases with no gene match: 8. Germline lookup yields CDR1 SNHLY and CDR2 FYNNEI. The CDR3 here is CATQSGTGDTEAFF. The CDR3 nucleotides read TGTGCCACCCAGTCGGGGACAGGGGACACTGAAGCTTTCTTT.

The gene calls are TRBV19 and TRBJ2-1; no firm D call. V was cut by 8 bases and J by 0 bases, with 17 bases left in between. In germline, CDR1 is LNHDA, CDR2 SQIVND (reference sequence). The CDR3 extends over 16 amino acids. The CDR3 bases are TGTGCCAGTTGTAGGGCGAAATCGAGCTCCTACAATGAGCAGTTCTTC. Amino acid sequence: CASCRAKSSSYNEQFF.

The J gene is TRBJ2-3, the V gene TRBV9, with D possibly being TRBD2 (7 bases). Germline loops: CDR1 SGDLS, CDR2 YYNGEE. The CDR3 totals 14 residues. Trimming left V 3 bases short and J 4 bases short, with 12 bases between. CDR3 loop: CASSDRGGPDTQYF. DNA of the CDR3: TGTGCCAGCAGCGATAGGGGGGGCCCAGATACGCAGTATTTT. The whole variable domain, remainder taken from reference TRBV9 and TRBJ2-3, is DSGVTQTPKHLITATGQRVTLRCSPRSGDLSVYWYQQSLDQGLQFLIQYYNGEERAKGNILERFSAQQFPDLHSELNLSSLELGDSALYFCASSDRGGPDTQYFGPGTRLTVL.

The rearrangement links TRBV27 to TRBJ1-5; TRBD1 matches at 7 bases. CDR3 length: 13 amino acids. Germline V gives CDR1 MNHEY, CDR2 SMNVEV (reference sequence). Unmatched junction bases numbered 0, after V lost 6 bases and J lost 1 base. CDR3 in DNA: TGTGCCAGCAGGGACAGGAGCAATCAGCCCCAGCATTTT. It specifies CASRDRSNQPQHF.

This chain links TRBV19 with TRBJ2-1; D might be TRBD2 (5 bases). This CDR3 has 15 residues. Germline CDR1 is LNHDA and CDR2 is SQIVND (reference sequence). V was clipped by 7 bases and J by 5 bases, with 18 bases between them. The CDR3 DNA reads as TGTGCCAGTACCCCCCCGGGATTCACAAACAATGAGCAGTTCTTC. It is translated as CASTPPGFTNNEQFF.

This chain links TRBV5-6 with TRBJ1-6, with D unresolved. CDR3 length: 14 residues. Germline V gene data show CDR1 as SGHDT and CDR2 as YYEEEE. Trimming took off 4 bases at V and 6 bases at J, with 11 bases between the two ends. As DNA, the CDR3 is TGTGCCAGCAGCCGATCCCGGGGTAATTCACCCCTCCACTTT. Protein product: CASSRSRGNSPLHF.

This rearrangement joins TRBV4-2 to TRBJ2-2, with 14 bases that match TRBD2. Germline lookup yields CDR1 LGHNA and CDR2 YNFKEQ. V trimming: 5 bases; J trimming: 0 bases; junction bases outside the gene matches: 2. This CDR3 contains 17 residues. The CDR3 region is CASSSGLAGANTGELFF. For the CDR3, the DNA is TGTGCCAGCAGCTCGGGACTAGCGGGGGCGAACACCGGGGAGCTGTTTTTT.

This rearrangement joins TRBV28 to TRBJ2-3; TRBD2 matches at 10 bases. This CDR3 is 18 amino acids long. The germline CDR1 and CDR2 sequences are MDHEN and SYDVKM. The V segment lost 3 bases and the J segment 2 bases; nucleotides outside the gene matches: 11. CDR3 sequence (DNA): TGTGCCAGCAGTTTTCCGGGACTAGCGAGCAGAAACACAGATACGCAGTATTTT. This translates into CASSFPGLASRNTDTQYF.

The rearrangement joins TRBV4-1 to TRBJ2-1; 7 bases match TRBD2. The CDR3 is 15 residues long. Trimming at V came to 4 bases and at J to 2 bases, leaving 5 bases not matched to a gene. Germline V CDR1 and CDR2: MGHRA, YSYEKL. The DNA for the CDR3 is TGCGCCAGCAGCCGACTAGCCCCTACCTACAATGAGCAGTTCTTC. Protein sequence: CASSRLAPTYNEQFF.

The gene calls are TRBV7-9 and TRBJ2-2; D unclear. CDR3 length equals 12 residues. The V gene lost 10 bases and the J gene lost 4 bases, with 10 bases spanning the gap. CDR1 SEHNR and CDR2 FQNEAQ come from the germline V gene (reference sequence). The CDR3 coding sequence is TGTGCCATCCCCTCCGGCACCGGGGAGCTGTTTTTT. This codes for CAIPSGTGELFF.

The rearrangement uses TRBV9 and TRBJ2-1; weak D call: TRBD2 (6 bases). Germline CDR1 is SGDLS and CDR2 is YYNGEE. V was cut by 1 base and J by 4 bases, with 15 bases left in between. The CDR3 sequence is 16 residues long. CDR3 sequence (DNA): TGTGCCAGCAGCGTAACACTAGCATTGGGATACAATGAGCAGTTCTTC. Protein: CASSVTLALGYNEQFF.

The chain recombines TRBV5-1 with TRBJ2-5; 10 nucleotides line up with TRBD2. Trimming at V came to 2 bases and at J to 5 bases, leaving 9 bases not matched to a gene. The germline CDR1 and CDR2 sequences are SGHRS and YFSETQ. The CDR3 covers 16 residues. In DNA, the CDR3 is TGCGCCAGCAGCTTTAATAGCGGGGGGCCGGAGGAGACCCAGTACTTC. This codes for CASSFNSGGPEETQYF.

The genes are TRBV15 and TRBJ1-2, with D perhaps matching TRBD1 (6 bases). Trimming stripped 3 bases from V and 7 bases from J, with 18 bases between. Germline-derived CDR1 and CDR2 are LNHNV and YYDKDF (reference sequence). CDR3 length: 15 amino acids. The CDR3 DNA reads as TGTGCCACCAGCAGGGGCGACGGGGGGGCACTTGGCTACACCTTC. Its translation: CATSRGDGGALGYTF.

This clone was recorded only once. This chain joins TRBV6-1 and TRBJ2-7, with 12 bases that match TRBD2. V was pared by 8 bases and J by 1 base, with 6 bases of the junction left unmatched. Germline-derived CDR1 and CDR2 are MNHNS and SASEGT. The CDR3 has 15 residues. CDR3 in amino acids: CASVRTSGDSYEQYF. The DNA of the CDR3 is TGTGCCAGCGTTCGGACTAGCGGGGATTCCTACGAGCAGTACTTC.

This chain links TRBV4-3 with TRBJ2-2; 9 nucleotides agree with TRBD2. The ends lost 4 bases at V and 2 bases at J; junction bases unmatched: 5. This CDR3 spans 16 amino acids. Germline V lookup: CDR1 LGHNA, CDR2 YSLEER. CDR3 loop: CASSRLAGANTGELFF. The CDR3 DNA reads TGCGCCAGCAGCCGCTTAGCGGGGGCTAACACCGGGGAGCTGTTTTTT.

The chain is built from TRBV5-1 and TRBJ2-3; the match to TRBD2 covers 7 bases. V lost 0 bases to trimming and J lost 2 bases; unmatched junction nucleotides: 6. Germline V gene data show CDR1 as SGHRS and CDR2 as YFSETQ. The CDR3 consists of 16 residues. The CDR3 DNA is TGCGCCAGCAGCTTGGGACTAGCTTCAGACACAGATACGCAGTATTTT. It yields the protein CASSLGLASDTDTQYF. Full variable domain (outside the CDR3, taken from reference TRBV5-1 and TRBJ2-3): KAGVTQTPRYLIKTRGQQVTLSCSPISGHRSVSWYQQTPGQGLQFLFEYFSETQRNKGNFPGRFSGRQFSNSRSEMNVSTLELGDSALYLCASSLGLASDTDTQYFGPGTRLTVL.

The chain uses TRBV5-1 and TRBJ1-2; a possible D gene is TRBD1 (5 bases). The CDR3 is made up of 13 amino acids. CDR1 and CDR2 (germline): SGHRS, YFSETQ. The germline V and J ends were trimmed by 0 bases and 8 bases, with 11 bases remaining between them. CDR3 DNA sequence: TGCGCCAGCAGCTTGGCCCGGGGGGAAGGCTACACCTTC. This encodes CASSLARGEGYTF.

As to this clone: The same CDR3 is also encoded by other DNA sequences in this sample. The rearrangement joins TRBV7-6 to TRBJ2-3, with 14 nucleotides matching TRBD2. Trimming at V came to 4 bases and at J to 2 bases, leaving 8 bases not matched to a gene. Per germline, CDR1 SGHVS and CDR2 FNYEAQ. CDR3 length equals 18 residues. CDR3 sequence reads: CASSWGLAGDLNTDTQYF. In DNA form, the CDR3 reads TGTGCCAGCAGCTGGGGACTAGCGGGGGACCTAAACACAGATACGCAGTATTTT.

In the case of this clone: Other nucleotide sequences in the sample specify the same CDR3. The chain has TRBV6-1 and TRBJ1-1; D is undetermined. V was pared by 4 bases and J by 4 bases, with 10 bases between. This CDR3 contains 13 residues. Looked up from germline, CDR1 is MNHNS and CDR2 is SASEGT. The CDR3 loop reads CASSVTVLTEAFF. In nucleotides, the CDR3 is TGTGCCAGCAGTGTAACAGTCCTCACTGAAGCTTTCTTT.

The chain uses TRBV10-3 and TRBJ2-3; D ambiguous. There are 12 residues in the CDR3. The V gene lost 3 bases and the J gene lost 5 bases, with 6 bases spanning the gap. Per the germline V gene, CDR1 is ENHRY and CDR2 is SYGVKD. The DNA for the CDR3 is TGTGCCATCAGTGAAATTAGAGATACGCAGTATTTT. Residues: CAISEIRDTQYF.

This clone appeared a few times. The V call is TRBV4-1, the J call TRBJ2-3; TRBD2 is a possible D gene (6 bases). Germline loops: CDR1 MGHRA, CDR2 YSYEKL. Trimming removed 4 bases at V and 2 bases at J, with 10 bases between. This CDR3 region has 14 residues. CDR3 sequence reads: CASSLPGDTDTQYF. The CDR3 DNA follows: TGCGCCAGCAGCCTCCCGGGGGACACAGATACGCAGTATTTT.

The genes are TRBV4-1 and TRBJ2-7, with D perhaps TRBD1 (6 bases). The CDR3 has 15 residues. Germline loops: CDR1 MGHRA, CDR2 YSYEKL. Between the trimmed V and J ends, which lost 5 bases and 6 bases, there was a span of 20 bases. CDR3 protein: CASSWSAGQPGEQYF. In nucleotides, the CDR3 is TGCGCCAGCAGCTGGTCGGCCGGACAGCCGGGCGAGCAGTACTTC.

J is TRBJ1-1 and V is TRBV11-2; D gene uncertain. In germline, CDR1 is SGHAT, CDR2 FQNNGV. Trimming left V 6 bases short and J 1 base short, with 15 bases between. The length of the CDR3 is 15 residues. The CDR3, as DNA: TGTGCCAGCAGTTTCCCCGGCGGAGAGAACACTGAAGCTTTCTTT. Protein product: CASSFPGGENTEAFF.

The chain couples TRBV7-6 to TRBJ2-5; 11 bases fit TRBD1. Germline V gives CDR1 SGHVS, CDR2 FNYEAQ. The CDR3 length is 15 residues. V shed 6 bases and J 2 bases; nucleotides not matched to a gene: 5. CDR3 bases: TGTGCCAGCAGTCCCCGGGACAGGGGGCAAGAGACCCAGTACTTC. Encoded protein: CASSPRDRGQETQYF.